This paragraph reports one T cell receptor (beta chain). What it binds is not known. This entry comes from a study of T cells in localized non-small cell lung cancer. General study findings and limits: Overall survival was longer when the density of T cells in the blood was higher. Sequencing was limited to one tumor region, leaving the possibility of heterogeneity open. Uninvolved adjacent lung had the highest recorded T cell clonality, with tumor below it. Paired adjacent lung recovered a median about 61 of the top 100 tumor clones.

The method was immunoSEQ multiplex PCR; TCRdb's version includes in-frame clones alone and lacks a portion of them. The profile covers tens of thousands of clones, with roughly 90% appearing a single time and around 2.5% taken by the ten largest. Germline CDR1 reads SGHTA; CDR2 reads FQGNSA. Trimming cost V 1 base and J 8 bases; bases outside gene matches: 9. The CDR3 has 15 residues. The specimen was peripheral blood, collected before any cancer treatment. V is TRBV7-2 and J is TRBJ2-3, with TRBD2 matching 7 bases. This TCR derives from a female donor older than 55 with stage I squamous cell lung carcinoma. The CDR3 loop reads CASSLDDAGVGTQYF. The DNA for the CDR3 is TGTGCCAGCAGCTTAGATGACGCGGGAGTTGGTACGCAGTATTTT. The whole variable domain, remainder taken from reference TRBV7-2 and TRBJ2-3, is GAGVSQSPSNKVTEKGKDVELRCDPISGHTALYWYRQSLGQGLEFLIYFQGNSAPDKSGLPSDRFSAERTGGSVSTLTIQRTQQEDSAVYLCASSLDDAGVGTQYFGPGTRLTVL.